The 31 T cell receptor beta chains given below trace back to one sample, sequenced in a study of cytomegalovirus exposure and HLA in healthy donors. This PCR relied on a set of 60 Vbeta primers and 13 Jbeta primers. The data were produced by immunoSEQ multiplex PCR, yet TCRdb's version contains in-frame clones alone and is incomplete. The sample lists around 140,000 clones; around 73% were seen once. The material sequenced was PBMCs. The receptors were gathered from a female donor in good health and CMV-seronegative.

The V gene is TRBV5-4, the J gene TRBJ2-3; perhaps TRBD1 as D (7 bases). The length of the CDR3 is 16 residues. Germline lookup yields CDR1 SGHNT and CDR2 YYREEE (reference sequence). V was shortened by 5 bases and J by 2 bases, with 18 bases between the two germline ends. CDR3 residues: CASRGRDRDSTDTQYF. DNA for the CDR3: TGTGCCAGCAGGGGCCGCGACAGGGACTCCACAGATACGCAGTATTTT.

This chain uses TRBV9 with TRBJ2-7; 8 bases fit TRBD2. With V trimmed by 4 bases and J by 0 bases, 6 bases remained unmatched. The CDR3 loop spans 15 amino acids. From germline, CDR1 is SGDLS and CDR2 YYNGEE. CDR3 in amino acids: CASSPQRESSYEQYF. The DNA for the CDR3 is TGTGCCAGCAGCCCCCAGCGGGAGAGCTCCTACGAGCAGTACTTC.

This chain links TRBV5-1 with TRBJ2-1, with a weak D call TRBD1 (6 bases). The CDR3 sequence is 14 residues long. V was trimmed by 5 bases and J by 0 bases, leaving 9 bases between them. Germline V lookup: CDR1 SGHRS, CDR2 YFSETQ. CDR3 sequence: CASRDSNSYNEQFF. CDR3 bases: TGCGCCAGCAGGGACAGCAACTCCTACAATGAGCAGTTCTTC.

This chain connects TRBV28 to TRBJ2-4; possible D gene TRBD1, 6 bases. Trimming took off 6 bases at V and 4 bases at J, with 10 bases between the two ends. CDR1 and CDR2 (germline): MDHEN, SYDVKM. The CDR3 loop spans 13 amino acids. CDR3 DNA: TGTGCCAGCAGATTTGGACAGAAAAACATTCAGTACTTC. Translation gives CASRFGQKNIQYF.

The chain joins TRBV2 to TRBJ2-1; no definite D call. Trimming left V 2 bases short and J 0 bases short, with 11 bases between. The germline gives CDR1 SNHLY, CDR2 FYNNEI. The CDR3 consists of 16 residues. The CDR3 DNA sequence: TGTGCCAGCAGTGAAACGGAGCTGAGCTCCTACAATGAGCAGTTCTTC. It translates to CASSETELSSYNEQFF.

The CDR3 reads CASSVNGLAGLYNEQFF. As DNA, the CDR3 is TGTGCCAGCAGTGTCAACGGACTAGCGGGATTGTACAATGAGCAGTTCTTC. The genes are TRBV6-1 and TRBJ2-1; 12 bases are a match to TRBD2. The CDR3 is made up of 17 amino acids. The J segment lost 4 bases and the V segment lost 4 bases, leaving 8 bases of the junction unmatched. Germline V gene lookup returns CDR1 MNHNS and CDR2 SASEGT.

This clone was counted only a few times. V and J are TRBV6-5 and TRBJ1-3; 7 nucleotides line up with TRBD1. Germline V lookup: CDR1 MNHEY, CDR2 SVGAGI. V trimming: 5 bases; J trimming: 3 bases; junction bases outside the gene matches: 7. The CDR3 totals 15 residues. This CDR3 reads CASSPTGVGGNTIYF. DNA of the CDR3: TGTGCCAGCAGTCCTACAGGGGTTGGTGGAAACACCATATATTTT.

This clone appeared once. Other DNA sequences from this sample encode an identical CDR3 as well. V gene TRBV2 combines with J gene TRBJ2-3, with TRBD1 matching 7 bases. The CDR3 spans 15 residues. Germline V gives CDR1 SNHLY, CDR2 FYNNEI. Unmatched junction bases numbered 5, after V lost 4 bases and J lost 1 base. Here the CDR3 reads CASSARQGGTDTQYF. Written as DNA, the CDR3 is TGTGCCAGCAGTGCCCGACAGGGAGGCACAGATACGCAGTATTTT. Based on the CDR3 plus reference TRBV2 and TRBJ2-3, the full variable domain is EPEVTQTPSHQVTQMGQEVILRCVPISNHLYFYWYRQILGQKVEFLVSFYNNEISEKSEIFDDQFSVERPDGSNFTLKIRSTKLEDSAMYFCASSARQGGTDTQYFGPGTRLTVL.

The rearrangement joins TRBV29-1 to TRBJ2-7, with D perhaps TRBD1 (5 bases). Trimming stripped 2 bases from V and 1 base from J, with 9 bases between. This CDR3 is 13 amino acids long. Germline assignment: CDR1 SQVTM and CDR2 ANQGSEA. Here the CDR3 reads CSVELGDSYEQYF. The CDR3 nucleotides read TGCAGCGTTGAATTAGGGGATTCCTACGAGCAGTACTTC.

This chain links TRBV4-3 with TRBJ2-7, with no clear D. The germline gives CDR1 LGHNA, CDR2 YSLEER. With 0 bases removed from V and 2 bases from J, the gap between germline ends came to 8 bases. The CDR3 is 14 residues long. The CDR3 DNA follows: TGCGCCAGCAGCCAAGATATAACAGCCTACGAGCAGTACTTC. Translated: CASSQDITAYEQYF.

The table lists this clone with a few counts. J is TRBJ2-2 and V is TRBV18; D is uncertain. This CDR3 contains 15 residues. V was trimmed by 2 bases and J by 4 bases, leaving 11 bases between them. Germline CDR1 and CDR2: KGHSH and LQKENI. The CDR3 region is CASSPATSITGELFF. CDR3 nucleotides: TGTGCCAGCTCACCAGCTACTTCAATCACCGGGGAGCTGTTTTTT.

The J gene is TRBJ1-6, the V gene TRBV4-3; TRBD1 is a possible D gene (5 bases). The CDR3 contains 14 residues. Trimming removed 4 bases at V and 10 bases at J, with 14 bases between. Germline lookup yields CDR1 LGHNA and CDR2 YSLEER. In nucleotides, the CDR3 is TGCGCCAGCAGCCGCGGCAGGGCCCCATCACCCCTCCACTTT. It specifies CASSRGRAPSPLHF.

This chain joins TRBV6-5 and TRBJ1-1, with D uncertain. The germline V and J ends were trimmed by 4 bases and 4 bases, with 13 bases remaining between them. From germline, CDR1 is MNHEY and CDR2 SVGAGI. The CDR3 runs 14 residues. DNA for the CDR3: TGTGCCAGCAGTTTCGCCCGGGGAGGCACTGAAGCTTTCTTT. It codes for CASSFARGGTEAFF.

V gene TRBV28 combines with J gene TRBJ1-4, with 7 positions matching TRBD1. The CDR3 spans 14 residues. Germline CDR1 is MDHEN and CDR2 is SYDVKM. Trimming cost V 6 bases and J 5 bases; bases outside gene matches: 6. This chain's CDR3 is CASSLGTENEKLFF. The CDR3 DNA sequence: TGTGCCAGCAGCCTAGGGACAGAAAATGAAAAACTGTTTTTT.

The J gene is TRBJ2-1, the V gene TRBV5-1; the D gene is possibly TRBD1 (6 bases). Trimming left V 6 bases short and J 4 bases short, with 8 bases between. The germline gives CDR1 SGHRS, CDR2 YFSETQ. There are 12 residues in the CDR3. Here the CDR3 reads CASTGQYNEQFF. The CDR3 DNA is TGCGCCAGCACCGGACAGTACAATGAGCAGTTCTTC.

The chain links TRBV4-3 to TRBJ1-1; no firm D call. Trimming removed 0 bases at V and 2 bases at J, with 7 bases between. Germline CDR1 and CDR2: LGHNA and YSLEER. The CDR3 runs to 14 residues. CDR3 sequence: CASSQDIQNTEAFF. The DNA of the CDR3 is TGCGCCAGCAGCCAAGATATACAAAACACTGAAGCTTTCTTT.

The chain employs TRBV4-1 and TRBJ2-1, with 7 positions matching TRBD2. In germline, CDR1 is MGHRA, CDR2 YSYEKL. V trimming: 3 bases; J trimming: 5 bases; junction bases outside the gene matches: 1. This CDR3 has 13 residues. For the CDR3, the DNA is TGCGCCAGCAGCCAGAGCGGGGACAATGAGCAGTTCTTC. It specifies CASSQSGDNEQFF.

The chain uses TRBV20-1 and TRBJ2-7; no firm D call. Trimming removed 2 bases from V and 3 bases from J, with 5 bases in between. The CDR3 has 11 residues. Per the germline V gene, CDR1 is DFQATT and CDR2 is SNEGSKA (reference sequence). The CDR3 DNA follows: TGCAGTGCTAGATTCGGCTACGAGCAGTACTTC. This encodes CSARFGYEQYF.

V usage is TRBV30 and J usage is TRBJ2-5; tentative D call: TRBD2 (5 bases). The DNA end is more similar to TRBJ2-7, so the J call may be wrong. In germline, CDR1 is GTSNPN, CDR2 SVGIG (reference sequence). CDR3 length: 12 residues. This chain's CDR3 is CAWTSSVYEQYF. CDR3 in DNA: TGTGCCTGGACTAGCAGCGTCTACGAGCAGTACTTC.

V and J are TRBV7-2 and TRBJ2-2, with D possibly TRBD2 on 6 matching bases. This CDR3 region has 16 residues. The V and J ends lost 1 base and 1 base respectively, with 10 bases between them. Germline CDR1 SGHTA, CDR2 FQGNSA. This CDR3 reads CASSLGGGGNTGELFF. The CDR3 region has the DNA TGTGCCAGCAGCTTAGGGGGAGGTGGGAACACCGGGGAGCTGTTTTTT.

For this clone: One end of the junction does not line up with germline, which may come from a read error. The V gene is TRBV28, the J gene TRBJ2-7, with TRBD2 identical over 12 bases. The germline gives CDR1 MDHEN, CDR2 SYDVKM. The CDR3 totals 14 residues. The CDR3 is CASSLVGLAGGSHF. CDR3 nucleotides: TGTGCCAGCAGTTTAGTGGGACTAGCGGGTGGATCCCACTTC.

The chain recombines TRBV9 with TRBJ1-4; no firm D call. The CDR3 sequence is 15 residues long. Trimming left V 3 bases short and J 7 bases short, with 16 bases between. CDR1 and CDR2 (germline): SGDLS, YYNGEE. The DNA for the CDR3 is TGTGCCAGCAGCGCGGGGTCCTCGAGGGTTGAAAAACTGTTTTTT. Translation: CASSAGSSRVEKLFF.

Written as DNA, the CDR3 is TGTGCCAGCAGCCAATGGACAGGGCAAGACACTGAAGCTTTCTTT. Protein: CASSQWTGQDTEAFF. The chain employs TRBV7-8 and TRBJ1-1; 8 nucleotides align to TRBD1. The CDR3 runs to 15 residues. Per the germline V gene, CDR1 is SGHVS and CDR2 is FQNEAQ. J gave up 3 bases and V 5 bases, and 8 bases lay outside the gene matches.

The V gene is TRBV30, the J gene TRBJ2-3, with D tentatively TRBD1 (6 bases). This CDR3 contains 15 residues. V lost 4 bases and J 2 bases, leaving 16 bases between the germline ends. The germline V gene encodes CDR1 GTSNPN and CDR2 SVGIG (reference sequence). The CDR3: CAWNALGGHTDTQYF. CDR3 sequence (DNA): TGTGCCTGGAACGCCCTTGGGGGCCACACAGATACGCAGTATTTT.

Only one count was recorded for this clone. This chain's CDR3 is CSVLRAGLGETQYF. Here the CDR3 DNA reads TGCAGCGTCCTACGGGCAGGGCTGGGGGAGACCCAGTACTTC. V is TRBV29-1 and J is TRBJ2-5; D perhaps matches TRBD1 (5 bases). The CDR3 is made up of 14 amino acids. CDR1 and CDR2 from the germline V gene are SQVTM and ANQGSEA. V gave up 6 bases and J gave up 5 bases, with 19 bases separating them.

V usage is TRBV25-1 and J usage is TRBJ2-1; 10 bases match TRBD2. The CDR3 contains 17 residues. CDR1 and CDR2 (germline): MGHDK, SYGVNS. The J segment lost 7 bases and the V segment lost 6 bases, leaving 15 bases of the junction unmatched. CDR3 residues: CASSIRGRAGGLNEQFF. In DNA, the CDR3 is TGTGCCAGCAGCATAAGGGGGCGAGCGGGAGGGCTGAATGAGCAGTTCTTC.

The V gene is TRBV7-9, the J gene TRBJ2-7, with 8 bases lining up with TRBD2. This CDR3 has 16 residues. V lost 0 bases, J lost 1 base, and 5 bases stayed unmatched. Germline V gene sequence: CDR1 SEHNR, CDR2 FQNEAQ (reference sequence). The CDR3 region has the DNA TGTGCCAGCAGCTTAGCTGGCGGGAGGACTTCCTACGAGCAGTACTTC. It translates to CASSLAGGRTSYEQYF. Full variable domain (outside the CDR3, taken from reference TRBV7-9 and TRBJ2-7): DTGVSQNPRHKITKRGQNVTFRCDPISEHNRLYWYRQTLGQGPEFLTYFQNEAQLEKSRLLSDRFSAERPKGSFSTLEIQRTEQGDSAMYLCASSLAGGRTSYEQYFGPGTRLTVT.

The gene calls are TRBV6-5 and TRBJ1-2; 7 nucleotides match TRBD1. The CDR3 consists of 14 residues. From germline, CDR1 is MNHEY and CDR2 SVGAGI. V lost 4 bases to trimming and J lost 5 bases; unmatched junction nucleotides: 7. The DNA for the CDR3 is TGTGCCAGCAGTTCCCAAGGGACAGTATATGGCTACACCTTC. Its protein is CASSSQGTVYGYTF.

The chain has TRBV7-8 and TRBJ2-2; D is unresolved. Trimming took 3 bases from V and 8 from J, leaving 4 bases between them. This CDR3 spans 11 amino acids. Germline loops: CDR1 SGHVS, CDR2 FQNEAQ. The CDR3 sequence is CASSFPGELFF. CDR3 DNA sequence: TGTGCCAGCAGCTTTCCGGGGGAGCTGTTTTTT.

The gene calls are TRBV28 and TRBJ2-7, with D tentatively TRBD2 (5 bases). Per germline, CDR1 MDHEN and CDR2 SYDVKM. V was shortened by 6 bases and J by 2 bases, with 8 bases between the two germline ends. The CDR3 is made up of 12 amino acids. The CDR3: CASRGDPYEQYF. DNA of the CDR3: TGTGCCAGCAGGGGAGACCCCTACGAGCAGTACTTC.

This chain connects TRBV28 to TRBJ2-5; the D gene is possibly TRBD2 (6 bases). Germline V gene sequence: CDR1 MDHEN, CDR2 SYDVKM. Between the trimmed V and J ends, which lost 5 bases and 4 bases, there was a span of 14 bases. This CDR3 has 14 residues. CDR3 nucleotide sequence: TGTGCCAGCAGTCCACCCCCAGCGGGAGAGACCCAGTACTTC. Its protein product is CASSPPPAGETQYF.